Listed below are T cell receptor beta chains from one sample, sequenced in a study of Ad26.COV2.S vaccination and SARS-CoV-2 variants. Some clones are missing from TCRdb's copy, which holds only in-frame ones; the method was immunoSEQ multiplex PCR. The sample includes 430,000 or so clones, approximately 92% of them seen just once. This specimen consisted of peripheral blood, obtained in a trial of Ad26.COV2.S vaccine versus placebo. Receptor source: a person aged 18 to 65 who received the Ad26.COV2.S COVID-19 vaccine or a placebo. CDR3s include the opening cysteine and the closing phenylalanine or tryptophan. A D gene is named only where the DNA matches it firmly. A clone size is listed for some rows: how often the clone was seen (once, few, many), or a class if it is expanded.

CDR3aa,CDR3nt,abundance,d_gene,j_gene,v_gene
CASSVATGNNGEQYF,TGTGCCAGCTCAGTAGCTACAGGGAACAATGGCGAGCAGTACTTC,-,-,TRBJ2-7,TRBV18
CASSTLREAFF,TGTGCCAGCAGTACCCTACGAGAAGCTTTCTTT,once,-,TRBJ1-1,TRBV6-5
CASSQLNTEAFF,TGTGCCAGCAGCCAACTGAACACTGAAGCTTTCTTT,-,-,TRBJ1-1,TRBV3-1/TRBV3-2
CASRHPNWTVSSYEQYF,TGTGCCAGCAGACACCCTAATTGGACCGTCTCGTCCTACGAGCAGTACTTC,-,-,TRBJ2-7,TRBV2
CASSWSRDGNEQFF,TGTGCCAGCAGCTGGTCAAGGGATGGCAATGAGCAGTTCTTC,once,-,TRBJ2-1,TRBV11-2
CASKQREFNEQFF,TGTGCCAGCAAACAGCGGGAGTTCAATGAGCAGTTCTTC,-,TRBD2,TRBJ2-1,TRBV7-2
CAWSVPLSLRDNSPLHF,TGTGCCTGGAGTGTACCCTTATCCCTGCGTGATAATTCACCCCTCCACTTT,few,-,TRBJ1-6,TRBV30
CASSLAGQTMETQYF,TGCGCCAGCAGCCTGGCCGGACAGACAATGGAGACCCAGTACTTC,-,-,TRBJ2-5,TRBV5-1
CASSLDEKLFF,TGTGCCAGCAGTCTCGATGAAAAACTGTTTTTT,few,-,TRBJ1-4,TRBV6-2/TRBV6-3
CASSKVVDRARPQYF,TGCGCCAGCAGCAAGGTGGTGGACAGGGCGCGGCCCCAGTACTTC,few,TRBD1,TRBJ2-5,TRBV5-1
CASSEVSSYNEQFF,TGTGCCAGCAGTGAAGTGAGCTCCTACAATGAGCAGTTCTTC,-,-,TRBJ2-1,TRBV6-1
CASSYDSVAHEQFF,TGTGCCAGCAGTTACGACTCGGTAGCGCATGAGCAGTTCTTC,-,-,TRBJ2-1,TRBV6-5
CASSLAPGRRDNEQFF,TGTGCCAGCAGCTTAGCCCCGGGACGGAGAGACAATGAGCAGTTCTTC,-,-,TRBJ2-1,TRBV7-2
CASSRPTPGQGATSNQPQHF,TGTGCCAGCAGTAGACCAACCCCGGGACAGGGGGCGACTAGCAATCAGCCCCAGCATTTT,-,TRBD1,TRBJ1-5,TRBV28
CASSEVAGGNNEQFF,TGTGCCAGCAGTGAAGTAGCGGGAGGGAATAATGAGCAGTTCTTC,-,TRBD2,TRBJ2-1,TRBV2
CASSTVGNQPQHF,TGTGCCAGCTCGACAGTCGGCAATCAGCCCCAGCATTTT,-,-,TRBJ1-5,TRBV7-2
CASSLFGREETQYF,TGTGCCAGCAGCTTATTTGGGAGGGAAGAGACCCAGTACTTC,few,-,TRBJ2-5,TRBV12-1
CASSPAGMAADTQYF,TGTGCCAGCAGCCCGGCGGGAATGGCTGCAGATACGCAGTATTTT,once,-,TRBJ2-3,TRBV4-2
CATSDTLAGQETQYF,TGTGCCACCAGTGATACACTTGCGGGACAAGAGACCCAGTACTTC,-,-,TRBJ2-5,TRBV24-1
CASSSPGEDTEAFF,TGTGCCAGCAGCTCCCCAGGGGAAGACACTGAAGCTTTCTTT,-,-,TRBJ1-1,TRBV7-3
CASSYFPRDSNQPQHF,TGTGCCAGCAGTTACTTTCCCCGGGATAGCAATCAGCCCCAGCATTTT,-,-,TRBJ1-5,TRBV6-2/TRBV6-3
CASRDRNTEAFF,TGCGCCAGCAGGGACAGGAACACTGAAGCTTTCTTT,few,-,TRBJ1-1,TRBV10-2
CASRYKQGAAYNEQFF,TGTGCCAGCAGATATAAACAGGGGGCGGCCTACAATGAGCAGTTCTTC,-,TRBD1,TRBJ2-1,TRBV5-4
CASSGYRGLGSGANVLTF,TGCGCCAGCAGCGGATACAGGGGGTTAGGCTCTGGGGCCAACGTCCTGACTTTC,-,TRBD1,TRBJ2-6,TRBV4-1
CASSVRTGANEKLFF,TGTGCCAGCAGCGTCCGGACGGGGGCTAATGAAAAACTGTTTTTT,once,-,TRBJ1-4,TRBV9
CASGLKNSNQPQHF,TGTGCCAGTGGGCTAAAGAATAGCAATCAGCCCCAGCATTTT,-,-,TRBJ1-5,TRBV27
CASSAQDRRSEQYF,TGTGCCAGTAGTGCCCAGGACAGGAGGAGCGAGCAGTACTTC,-,TRBD1,TRBJ2-7,TRBV19
CASSPWRNSYEQYF,TGCGCCAGCAGCCCTTGGCGGAACTCCTACGAGCAGTACTTC,-,-,TRBJ2-7,TRBV5-1
CASSTGQLNQPQHF,TGTGCCAGTAGTACAGGACAGCTAAATCAGCCCCAGCATTTT,once,-,TRBJ1-5,TRBV19
CASSLAQETQYF,TGTGCCAGCTCCCTAGCCCAAGAGACCCAGTACTTC,-,-,TRBJ2-5,TRBV18
CASSSRTGVDETQYF,TGTGCCAGCAGTTCACGGACAGGGGTGGACGAGACCCAGTACTTC,-,TRBD1,TRBJ2-5,TRBV28
CASSERGGSGANVLTF,TGTGCCAGCAGTGAACGGGGGGGCTCTGGGGCCAACGTCCTGACTTTC,-,TRBD2,TRBJ2-6,TRBV25-1
CASSQGSGYTF,TGTGCCAGCAGCCAGGGTTCTGGCTACACCTTC,-,-,TRBJ1-2,TRBV6-2/TRBV6-3
CASSFSQETQYF,TGTGCCAGCAGTTTTTCCCAAGAGACCCAGTACTTC,-,-,TRBJ2-5,TRBV12-3/TRBV12-4
CASSVSSGKNTGELFF,TGTGCCAGCAGCGTATCTAGCGGGAAGAACACCGGGGAGCTGTTTTTT,-,TRBD2,TRBJ2-2,TRBV9
CASSSWGQTINEKLFF,TGTGCCAGCAGCTCTTGGGGACAAACTATTAATGAAAAACTGTTTTTT,-,-,TRBJ1-4,TRBV28
CASRPSSVGGELFF,TGCGCCAGCAGACCATCTAGCGTGGGCGGGGAGCTGTTTTTT,-,-,TRBJ2-2,TRBV5-1
CASSLEGEKLFF,TGTGCCAGCAGCTTGGAAGGTGAAAAACTGTTTTTT,-,-,TRBJ1-4,TRBV2
CASSVTGGREKLFF,TGTGCCAGCAGTGTGACAGGGGGGCGGGAAAAACTGTTTTTT,-,TRBD1,TRBJ1-4,TRBV27
CASSEGGYEQYF,TGTGCCAGCAGTGAAGGTGGCTACGAGCAGTACTTC,-,-,TRBJ2-7,TRBV6-1
CASTPTGNYGYTF,TGTGCCAGCACCCCGACAGGGAACTATGGCTACACCTTC,few,TRBD1,TRBJ1-2,TRBV6-6
CASSLEATGGEQYF,TGTGCCAGCAGTTTGGAGGCAACGGGGGGCGAGCAGTACTTC,-,TRBD2,TRBJ2-7,TRBV6-6
CASSPRSGAGFTDTQYF,TGTGCCAGCAGCCCCCGATCAGGAGCGGGTTTCACAGATACGCAGTATTTT,-,-,TRBJ2-3,TRBV4-2
CASTRQPQHF,TGTGCCAGCACAAGACAGCCCCAGCATTTT,few,-,TRBJ1-5,TRBV27
CASSLVNQPQHF,TGTGCCAGCAGTTTGGTGAATCAGCCCCAGCATTTT,-,-,TRBJ1-5,TRBV28
CASSSLGLSYEQYF,TGTGCCAGCAGTTCTCTCGGCCTCTCCTACGAGCAGTACTTC,-,-,TRBJ2-7,TRBV6-5
CASRRAGGGELFF,TGTGCCAGCAGGCGAGCGGGGGGCGGGGAGCTGTTTTTT,-,TRBD2,TRBJ2-2,TRBV6-5
CASGLAKTGSSEQFF,TGTGCTAGTGGTTTGGCAAAAACAGGTTCAAGCGAGCAGTTCTTC,-,-,TRBJ2-1,TRBV12-5
CASSLEGGYPSSYNEQFF,TGCGCCAGCAGCTTGGAGGGAGGGTACCCCAGCTCCTACAATGAGCAGTTCTTC,-,TRBD2,TRBJ2-1,TRBV5-1
CASSLRLAGGETQYF,TGTGCCAGCAGCTTGAGGCTAGCGGGAGGGGAGACCCAGTACTTC,once,TRBD2,TRBJ2-5,TRBV5-4